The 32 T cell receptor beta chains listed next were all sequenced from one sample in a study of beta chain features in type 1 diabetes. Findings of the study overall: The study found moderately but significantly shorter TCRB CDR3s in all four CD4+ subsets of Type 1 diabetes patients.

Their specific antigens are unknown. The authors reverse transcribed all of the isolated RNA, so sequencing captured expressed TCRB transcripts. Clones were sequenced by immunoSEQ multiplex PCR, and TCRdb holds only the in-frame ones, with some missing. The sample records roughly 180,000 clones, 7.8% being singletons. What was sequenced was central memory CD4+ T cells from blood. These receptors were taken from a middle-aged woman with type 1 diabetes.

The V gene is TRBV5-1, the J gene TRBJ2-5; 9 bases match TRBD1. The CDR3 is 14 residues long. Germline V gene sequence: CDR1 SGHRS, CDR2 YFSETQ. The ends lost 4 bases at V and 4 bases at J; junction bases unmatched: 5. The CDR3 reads CASSTGQGRETQYF. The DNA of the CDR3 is TGCGCCAGCAGCACGGGACAGGGAAGAGAGACCCAGTACTTC.

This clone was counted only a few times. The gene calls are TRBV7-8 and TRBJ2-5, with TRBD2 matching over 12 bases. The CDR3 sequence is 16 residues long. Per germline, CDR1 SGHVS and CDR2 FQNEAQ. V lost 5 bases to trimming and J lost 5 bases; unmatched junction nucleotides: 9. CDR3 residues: CASSRLAGGQGETQYF. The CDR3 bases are TGTGCCAGCAGCCGTCTAGCGGGAGGGCAGGGGGAGACCCAGTACTTC.

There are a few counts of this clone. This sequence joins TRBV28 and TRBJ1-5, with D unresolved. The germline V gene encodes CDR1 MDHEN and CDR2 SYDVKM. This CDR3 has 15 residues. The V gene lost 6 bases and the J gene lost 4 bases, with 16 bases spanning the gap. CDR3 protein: CASRPRLTGNQPQHF. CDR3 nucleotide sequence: TGTGCCAGCAGGCCTCGCCTCACTGGTAATCAGCCCCAGCATTTT.

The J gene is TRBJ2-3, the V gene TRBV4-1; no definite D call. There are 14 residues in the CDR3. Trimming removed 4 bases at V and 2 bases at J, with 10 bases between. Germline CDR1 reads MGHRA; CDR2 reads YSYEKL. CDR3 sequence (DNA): TGCGCCAGCAGCCCCACAAGAAACACAGATACGCAGTATTTT. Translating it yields CASSPTRNTDTQYF.

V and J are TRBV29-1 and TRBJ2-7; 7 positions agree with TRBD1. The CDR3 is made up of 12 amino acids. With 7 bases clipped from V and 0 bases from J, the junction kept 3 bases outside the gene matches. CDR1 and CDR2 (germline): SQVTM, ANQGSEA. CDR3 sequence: CSGGTDSYEQYF. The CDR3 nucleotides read TGCAGCGGGGGGACAGACTCCTACGAGCAGTACTTC.

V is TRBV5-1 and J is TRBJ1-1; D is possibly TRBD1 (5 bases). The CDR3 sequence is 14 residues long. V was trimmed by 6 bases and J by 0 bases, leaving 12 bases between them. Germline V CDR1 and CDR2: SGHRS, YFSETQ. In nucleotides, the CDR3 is TGCGCCAGCACCTCCGGGGGGGTGAACACTGAAGCTTTCTTT. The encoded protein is CASTSGGVNTEAFF.

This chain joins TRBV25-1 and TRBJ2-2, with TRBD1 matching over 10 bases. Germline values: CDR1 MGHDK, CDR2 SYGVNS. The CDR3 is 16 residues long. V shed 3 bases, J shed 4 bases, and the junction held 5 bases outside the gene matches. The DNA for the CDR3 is TGTGCCAGCAGTGACCCGGGACAGGGGTTCACCGGGGAGCTGTTTTTT. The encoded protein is CASSDPGQGFTGELFF. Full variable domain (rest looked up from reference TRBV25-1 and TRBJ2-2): EADIYQTPRYLVIGTGKKITLECSQTMGHDKMYWYQQDPGMELHLIHYSYGVNSTEKGDLSSESTVSRIRTEHFPLTLESARPSHTSQYLCASSDPGQGFTGELFFGEGSRLTVL.

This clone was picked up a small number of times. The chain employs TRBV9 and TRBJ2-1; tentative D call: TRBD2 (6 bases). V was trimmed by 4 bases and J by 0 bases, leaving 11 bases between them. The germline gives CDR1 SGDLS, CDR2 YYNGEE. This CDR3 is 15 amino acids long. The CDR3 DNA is TGTGCCAGCAGCCGGGGGTCGAGCTCCTACAATGAGCAGTTCTTC. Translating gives CASSRGSSSYNEQFF.

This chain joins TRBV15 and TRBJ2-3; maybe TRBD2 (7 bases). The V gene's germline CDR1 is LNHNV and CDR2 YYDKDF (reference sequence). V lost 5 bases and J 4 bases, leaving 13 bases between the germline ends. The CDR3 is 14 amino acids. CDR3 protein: CATSARGASDTQYF. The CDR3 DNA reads TGTGCCACCAGCGCCCGGGGGGCCTCAGATACGCAGTATTTT.

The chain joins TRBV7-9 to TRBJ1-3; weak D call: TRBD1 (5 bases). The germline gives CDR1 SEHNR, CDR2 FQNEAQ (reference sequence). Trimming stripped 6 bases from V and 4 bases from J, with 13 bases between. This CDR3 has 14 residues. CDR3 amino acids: CASRLTGSGNTIYF. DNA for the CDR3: TGTGCCAGCAGGTTAACAGGCTCGGGAAACACCATATATTTT.

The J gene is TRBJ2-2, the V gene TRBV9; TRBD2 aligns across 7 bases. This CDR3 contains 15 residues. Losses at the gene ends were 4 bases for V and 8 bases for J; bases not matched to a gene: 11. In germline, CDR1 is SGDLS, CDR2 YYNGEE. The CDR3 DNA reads TGTGCCAGCAGCTCTGACACGGGACTACGGGGGGAGCTGTTTTTT. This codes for CASSSDTGLRGELFF.

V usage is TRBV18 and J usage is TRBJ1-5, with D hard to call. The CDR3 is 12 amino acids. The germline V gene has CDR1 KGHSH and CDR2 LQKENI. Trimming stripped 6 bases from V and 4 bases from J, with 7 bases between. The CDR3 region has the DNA TGTGCCAGCTCTCCCCCAAATCAGCCCCAGCATTTT. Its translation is CASSPPNQPQHF.

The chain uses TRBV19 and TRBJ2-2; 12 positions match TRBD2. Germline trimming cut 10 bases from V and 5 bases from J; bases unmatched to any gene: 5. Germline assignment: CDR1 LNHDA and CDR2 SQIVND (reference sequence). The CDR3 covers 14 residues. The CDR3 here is CATKTSGSTGELFF. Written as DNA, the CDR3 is TGTGCCACCAAGACTAGCGGGAGTACCGGGGAGCTGTTTTTT.

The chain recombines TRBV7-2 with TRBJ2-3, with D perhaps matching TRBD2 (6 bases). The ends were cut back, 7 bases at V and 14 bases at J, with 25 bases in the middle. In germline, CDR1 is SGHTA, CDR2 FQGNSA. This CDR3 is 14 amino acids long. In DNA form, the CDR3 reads TGTGCCAGCATAGGGTCAGATACGCGACTAGTCACGTATTTT. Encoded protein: CASIGSDTRLVTYF.

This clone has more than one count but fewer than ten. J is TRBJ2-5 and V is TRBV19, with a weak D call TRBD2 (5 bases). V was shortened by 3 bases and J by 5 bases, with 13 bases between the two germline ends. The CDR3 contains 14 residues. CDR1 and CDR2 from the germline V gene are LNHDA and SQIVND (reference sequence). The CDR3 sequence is CASSIGGRGETQYF. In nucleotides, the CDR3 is TGTGCCAGTAGTATCGGAGGCCGAGGGGAGACCCAGTACTTC.

CDR3 protein: CASSLSGQEQYF. CDR3 nucleotides: TGTGCCAGCAGCTTGTCTGGGCAGGAGCAGTACTTC. This chain links TRBV7-3 with TRBJ2-7; no clear D. Per germline, CDR1 SGHTA and CDR2 FQGTGA. Trimming took 3 bases from V and 7 from J, leaving 10 bases between them. The CDR3 contains 12 residues.

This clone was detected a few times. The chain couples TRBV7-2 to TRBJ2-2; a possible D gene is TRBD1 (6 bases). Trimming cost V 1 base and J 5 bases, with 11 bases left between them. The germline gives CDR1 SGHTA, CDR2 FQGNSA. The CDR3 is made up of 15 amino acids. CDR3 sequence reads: CASSLDRVGTGELFF. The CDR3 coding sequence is TGTGCCAGCAGCTTAGACAGGGTAGGGACCGGGGAGCTGTTTTTT.

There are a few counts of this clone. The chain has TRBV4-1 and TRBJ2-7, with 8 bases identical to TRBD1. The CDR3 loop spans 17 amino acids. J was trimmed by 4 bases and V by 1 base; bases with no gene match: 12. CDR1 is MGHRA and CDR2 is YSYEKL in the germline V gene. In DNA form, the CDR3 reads TGCGCCAGCAGCCAAGGGACAGGGAATATGTTCGGATACGAGCAGTACTTC. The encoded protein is CASSQGTGNMFGYEQYF.

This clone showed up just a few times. CDR3 in amino acids: CASSAGGGYGNQPQHF. CDR3 bases: TGTGCCAGCAGCGCCGGAGGAGGGTACGGCAATCAGCCCCAGCATTTT. The chain carries TRBV9 and TRBJ1-5, with D unresolved. The germline CDR1 and CDR2 sequences are SGDLS and YYNGEE. The length of the CDR3 is 16 residues. V was trimmed by 3 bases and J by 2 bases, leaving 15 bases between them.

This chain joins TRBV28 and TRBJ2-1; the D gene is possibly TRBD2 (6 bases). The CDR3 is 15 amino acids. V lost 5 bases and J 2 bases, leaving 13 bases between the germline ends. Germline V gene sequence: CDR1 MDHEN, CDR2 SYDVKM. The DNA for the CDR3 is TGTGCCAGCAGTGGGCCCGGCGGGGCCTACAATGAGCAGTTCTTC. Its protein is CASSGPGGAYNEQFF.

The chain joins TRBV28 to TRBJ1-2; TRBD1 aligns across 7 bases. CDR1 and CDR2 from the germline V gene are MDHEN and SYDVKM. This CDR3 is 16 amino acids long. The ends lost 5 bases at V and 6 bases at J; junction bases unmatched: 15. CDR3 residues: CASSPGGPRGVDGYTF. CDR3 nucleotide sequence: TGTGCCAGCAGTCCAGGGGGTCCCAGGGGGGTCGATGGCTACACCTTC.

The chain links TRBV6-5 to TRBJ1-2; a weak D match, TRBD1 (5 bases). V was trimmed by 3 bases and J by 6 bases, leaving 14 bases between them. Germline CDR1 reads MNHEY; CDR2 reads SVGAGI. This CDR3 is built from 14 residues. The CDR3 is CASSYSRAEHGYTF. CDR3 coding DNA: TGTGCCAGCAGTTATTCCAGGGCGGAACATGGCTACACCTTC.

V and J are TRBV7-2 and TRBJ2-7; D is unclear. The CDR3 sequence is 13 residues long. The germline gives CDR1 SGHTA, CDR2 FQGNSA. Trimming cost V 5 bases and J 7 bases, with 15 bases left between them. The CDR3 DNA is TGTGCCAGCAGCCGATCACTAACGGAGGAGCAGTACTTC. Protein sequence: CASSRSLTEEQYF. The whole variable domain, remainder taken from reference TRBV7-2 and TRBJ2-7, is GAGVSQSPSNKVTEKGKDVELRCDPISGHTALYWYRQSLGQGLEFLIYFQGNSAPDKSGLPSDRFSAERTGGSVSTLTIQRTQQEDSAVYLCASSRSLTEEQYFGPGTRLTVT.

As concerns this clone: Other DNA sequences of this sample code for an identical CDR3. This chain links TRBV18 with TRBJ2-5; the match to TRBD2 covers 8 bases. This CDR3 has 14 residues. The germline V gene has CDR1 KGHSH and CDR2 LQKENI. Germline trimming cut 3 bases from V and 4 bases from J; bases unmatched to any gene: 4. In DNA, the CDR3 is TGTGCCAGCTCACCCGGACTAGCCGGAGAGACCCAGTACTTC. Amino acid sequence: CASSPGLAGETQYF.

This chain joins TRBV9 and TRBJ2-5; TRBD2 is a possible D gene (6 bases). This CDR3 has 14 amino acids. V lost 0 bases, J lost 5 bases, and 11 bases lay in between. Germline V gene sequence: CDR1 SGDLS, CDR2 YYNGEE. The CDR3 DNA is TGTGCCAGCAGCGTAGTGGGGGGATCGGAGACCCAGTACTTC. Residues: CASSVVGGSETQYF.

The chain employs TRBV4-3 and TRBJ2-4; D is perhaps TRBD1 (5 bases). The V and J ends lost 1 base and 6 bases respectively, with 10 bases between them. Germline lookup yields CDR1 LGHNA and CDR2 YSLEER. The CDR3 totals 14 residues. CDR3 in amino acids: CASSQGTGRNIQYF. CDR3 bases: TGCGCCAGCAGCCAAGGCACAGGAAGAAACATTCAGTACTTC.

In DNA form, the CDR3 reads TGTGCCAGTCATGAGGTTGGGAATGAGCAGTTCTTC. As protein: CASHEVGNEQFF. The chain has TRBV28 and TRBJ2-1; no definite D call. Germline loops: CDR1 MDHEN, CDR2 SYDVKM. This CDR3 is built from 12 residues. V gave up 9 bases and J gave up 7 bases, with 13 bases separating them.

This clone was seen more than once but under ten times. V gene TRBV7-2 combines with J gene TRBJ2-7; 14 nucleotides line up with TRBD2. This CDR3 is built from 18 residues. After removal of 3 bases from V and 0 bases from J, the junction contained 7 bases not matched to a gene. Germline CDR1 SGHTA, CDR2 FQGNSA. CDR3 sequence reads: CASSFRTSGGRSSYEQYF. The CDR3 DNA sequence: TGTGCCAGCAGCTTTCGGACTAGCGGGGGGCGGAGCTCCTACGAGCAGTACTTC. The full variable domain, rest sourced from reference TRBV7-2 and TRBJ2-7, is GAGVSQSPSNKVTEKGKDVELRCDPISGHTALYWYRQSLGQGLEFLIYFQGNSAPDKSGLPSDRFSAERTGGSVSTLTIQRTQQEDSAVYLCASSFRTSGGRSSYEQYFGPGTRLTVT.

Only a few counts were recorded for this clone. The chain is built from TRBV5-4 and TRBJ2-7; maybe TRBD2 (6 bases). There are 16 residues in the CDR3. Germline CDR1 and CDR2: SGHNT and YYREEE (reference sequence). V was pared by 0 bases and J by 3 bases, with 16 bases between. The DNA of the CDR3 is TGTGCCAGCAGCTTGGCCGGGCGGAGGGCTAACTACGAGCAGTACTTC. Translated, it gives CASSLAGRRANYEQYF. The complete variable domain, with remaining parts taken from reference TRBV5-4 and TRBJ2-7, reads ETGVTQSPTHLIKTRGQQVTLRCSSQSGHNTVSWYQQALGQGPQFIFQYYREEENGRGNFPPRFSGLQFPNYSSELNVNALELDDSALYLCASSLAGRRANYEQYFGPGTRLTVT.

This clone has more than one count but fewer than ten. The CDR3: CASSQDFVSGFPFENTEAFF. CDR3 nucleotide sequence: TGTGCCAGCAGCCAAGATTTTGTTTCAGGGTTCCCCTTCGAGAACACTGAAGCTTTCTTT. This chain joins TRBV4-2 and TRBJ1-1, with D possibly matching TRBD1 (5 bases). CDR3 length equals 20 residues. The germline V and J ends were trimmed by 0 bases and 1 base, with 24 bases remaining between them. Germline V gene lookup returns CDR1 LGHNA and CDR2 YNFKEQ.

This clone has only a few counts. CDR3 region: CASSPETENYGYTF. CDR3 nucleotides: TGTGCCAGCAGCCCCGAGACAGAGAACTATGGCTACACCTTC. V and J are TRBV7-2 and TRBJ1-2; perhaps TRBD1 as D (5 bases). CDR1 SGHTA and CDR2 FQGNSA come from the germline V gene. V lost 5 bases and J lost 2, with 12 bases in between. There are 14 residues in the CDR3.

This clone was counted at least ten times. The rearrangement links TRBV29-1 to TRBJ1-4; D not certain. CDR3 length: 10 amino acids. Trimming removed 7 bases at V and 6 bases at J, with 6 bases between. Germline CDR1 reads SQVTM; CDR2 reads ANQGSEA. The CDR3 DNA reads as TGCAGCGCTTTGTATGAAAAACTGTTTTTT. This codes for CSALYEKLFF.